This TCR beta chain was identified during a study of blood T cell repertoires in COVID-19. About the study: PBMCs, B-cell-depleted T cells, or T cells provided the cDNA or gDNA that made up the material.

The age range of participants was 18 to 89 years, with residence in some 25 US areas. Germline V gives CDR1 SGDLS, CDR2 YYNGEE. The ends were cut back, 3 bases at V and 2 bases at J, with 11 bases in the middle. This CDR3 comprises 15 residues. Assay used: immunoSEQ multiplex PCR; TCRdb lists only in-frame clones, some missing. Among approximately 360,000 clones listed, 87% were seen once. The V call is TRBV9, the J call TRBJ1-4; D is unclear. The source is a man aged 35-49 years in a cohort exposed to, infected with or recovered from COVID-19 (not recorded which). Sequenced sample: PBMCs or T cells enriched from blood (not recorded which). CDR3 bases: TGTGCCAGCAGCGGTCTCCTGGGCACTAATGAAAAACTGTTTTTT. Translated: CASSGLLGTNEKLFF.